This note documents a single TCR beta chain sequence. The antigen is undetermined. The CDR3 is 15 residues long. Germline-derived CDR1 and CDR2 are SGHTA and FQGNSA. With 2 bases clipped from V and 3 bases from J, the junction kept 4 bases outside the gene matches. These data belong to a study of T cell responses to AZD1222 COVID-19 vaccine. Findings and caveats of the study: The study reported that nearly half of spike-specific TCRs target unmutated variant regions. Seropositivity was recorded at baseline in only a handful of AZD1222 recipients.

Profiled with immunoSEQ multiplex PCR; TCRdb holds only in-frame clones, not every one. The sample includes fewer than 85,000 clones, about 91% of them seen just once. The starting material was peripheral blood, obtained on day 0 of MenACWY control vaccination. The rearrangement uses TRBV7-2 and TRBJ1-5; 7 bases are a match to TRBD1. This TCR was sampled from an adult in good health. CDR3 DNA: TGTGCCAGCAGCTTAAAGGGACAGATCAATCAGCCCCAGCATTTT. Its translation: CASSLKGQINQPQHF.